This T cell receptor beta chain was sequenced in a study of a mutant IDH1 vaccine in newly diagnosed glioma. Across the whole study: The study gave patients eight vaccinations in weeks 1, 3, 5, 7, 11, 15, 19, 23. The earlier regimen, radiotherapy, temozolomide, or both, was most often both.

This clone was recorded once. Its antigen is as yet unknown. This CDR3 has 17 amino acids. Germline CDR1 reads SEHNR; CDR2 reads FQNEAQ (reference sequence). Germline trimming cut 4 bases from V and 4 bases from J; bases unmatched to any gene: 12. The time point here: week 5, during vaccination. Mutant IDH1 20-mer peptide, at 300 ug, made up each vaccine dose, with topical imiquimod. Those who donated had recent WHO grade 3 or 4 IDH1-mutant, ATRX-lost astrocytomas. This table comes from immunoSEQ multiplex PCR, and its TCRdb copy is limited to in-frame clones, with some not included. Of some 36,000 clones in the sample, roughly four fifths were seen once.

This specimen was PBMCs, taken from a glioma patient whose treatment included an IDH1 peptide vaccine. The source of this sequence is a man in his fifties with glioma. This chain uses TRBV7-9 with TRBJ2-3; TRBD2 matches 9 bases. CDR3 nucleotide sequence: TGTGCCAGCAGCTCGCAGCTACGGCGGGGGGGCTCAGATACGCAGTATTTT. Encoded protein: CASSSQLRRGGSDTQYF.